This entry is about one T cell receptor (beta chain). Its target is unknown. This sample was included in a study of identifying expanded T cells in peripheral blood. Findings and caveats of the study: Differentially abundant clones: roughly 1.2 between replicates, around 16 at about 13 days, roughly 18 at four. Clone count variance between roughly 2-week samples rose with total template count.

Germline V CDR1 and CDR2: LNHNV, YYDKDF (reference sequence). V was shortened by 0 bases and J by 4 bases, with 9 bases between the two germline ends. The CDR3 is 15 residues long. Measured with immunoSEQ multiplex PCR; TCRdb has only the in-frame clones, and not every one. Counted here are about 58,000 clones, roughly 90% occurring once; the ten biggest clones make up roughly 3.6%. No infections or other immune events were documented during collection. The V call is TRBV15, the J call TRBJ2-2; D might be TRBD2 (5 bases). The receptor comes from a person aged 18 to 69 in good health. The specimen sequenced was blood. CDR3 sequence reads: CATSRDERGTGELFF. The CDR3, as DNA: TGTGCCACCAGCAGAGACGAACGGGGCACCGGGGAGCTGTTTTTT.